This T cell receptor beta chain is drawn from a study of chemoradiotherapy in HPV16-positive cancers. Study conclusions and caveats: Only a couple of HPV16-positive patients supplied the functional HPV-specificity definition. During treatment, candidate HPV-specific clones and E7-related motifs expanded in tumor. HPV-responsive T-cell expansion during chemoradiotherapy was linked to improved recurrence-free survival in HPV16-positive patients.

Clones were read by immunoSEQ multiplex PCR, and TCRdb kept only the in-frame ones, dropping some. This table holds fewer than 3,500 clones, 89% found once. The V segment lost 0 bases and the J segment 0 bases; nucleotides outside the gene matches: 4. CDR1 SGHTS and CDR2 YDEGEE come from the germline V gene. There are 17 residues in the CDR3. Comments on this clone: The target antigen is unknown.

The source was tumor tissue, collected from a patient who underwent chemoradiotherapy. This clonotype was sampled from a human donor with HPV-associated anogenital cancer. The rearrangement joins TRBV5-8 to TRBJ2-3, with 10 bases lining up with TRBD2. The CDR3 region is CASSLGTSGASTDTQYF. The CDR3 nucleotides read TGTGCCAGCAGCTTGGGGACTAGCGGTGCTAGCACAGATACGCAGTATTTT.